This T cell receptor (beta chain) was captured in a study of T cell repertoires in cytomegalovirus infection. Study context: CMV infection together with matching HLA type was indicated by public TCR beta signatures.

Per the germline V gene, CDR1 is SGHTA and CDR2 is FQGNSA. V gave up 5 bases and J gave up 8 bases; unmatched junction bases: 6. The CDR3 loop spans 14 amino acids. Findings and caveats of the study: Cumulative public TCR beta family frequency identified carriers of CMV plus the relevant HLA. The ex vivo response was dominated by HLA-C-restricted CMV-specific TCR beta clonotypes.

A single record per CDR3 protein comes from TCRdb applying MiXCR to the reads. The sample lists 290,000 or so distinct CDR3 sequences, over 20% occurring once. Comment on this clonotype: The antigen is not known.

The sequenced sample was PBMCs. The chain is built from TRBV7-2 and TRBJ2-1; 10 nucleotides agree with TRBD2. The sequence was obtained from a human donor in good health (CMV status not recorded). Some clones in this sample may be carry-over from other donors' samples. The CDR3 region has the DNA TGTGCCAGCAGCCTCCGGACTAGCGGCCATGAGCAGTTCTTC. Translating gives CASSLRTSGHEQFF. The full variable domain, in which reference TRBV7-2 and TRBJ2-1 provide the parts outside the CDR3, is GAGVSQSPSNKVTEKGKDVELRCDPISGHTALYWYRQSLGQGLEFLIYFQGNSAPDKSGLPSDRFSAERTGGSVSTLTIQRTQQEDSAVYLCASSLRTSGHEQFFGPGTRLTVL.